One and the same sample provided the 32 T cell receptor beta chains below, sequenced in a study of Ad26.COV2.S vaccination and SARS-CoV-2 variants. Assay used: immunoSEQ multiplex PCR; TCRdb lists only in-frame clones, some missing. The sample lists a few hundred thousand clones; roughly 91% were seen once. Documented treatment: roughly 18 received Ad26.COV2.S at low or high dose, single or two shots; about 5 received placebo; per-sample allocation not given. Repertoires come from day 63 after the first vaccine or placebo injection. The sequences come from peripheral blood, collected in a trial of Ad26.COV2.S vaccine versus placebo. Receptors were obtained from a person between 18 and 65 years old who received the Ad26.COV2.S COVID-19 vaccine or a placebo.

The rearrangement links TRBV5-1 to TRBJ1-1; 7 nucleotides line up with TRBD1. Germline V gives CDR1 SGHRS, CDR2 YFSETQ. The trim removed 4 bases at V and 2 bases at J, leaving 2 bases unmatched. The CDR3 has 13 residues. The DNA for the CDR3 is TGCGCCAGCAGCCGGGACAGCAACACTGAAGCTTTCTTT. It is translated as CASSRDSNTEAFF.

This clone has just one count. The V and J genes are TRBV20-1 and TRBJ1-2; D is possibly TRBD1 (6 bases). Trimming left V 3 bases short and J 7 bases short, with 9 bases between. This CDR3 is 11 amino acids long. The germline gives CDR1 DFQATT, CDR2 SNEGSKA (reference sequence). CDR3 amino acids: CSARGGLGYTF. In DNA, the CDR3 is TGCAGTGCTAGGGGGGGGCTTGGCTACACCTTC.

This clone was counted only a few times. The V and J genes are TRBV27 and TRBJ2-7, with 8 bases aligning to TRBD1. Germline V gene data show CDR1 as MNHEY and CDR2 as SMNVEV (reference sequence). The CDR3 extends over 17 amino acids. The V segment lost 5 bases and the J segment 3 bases; nucleotides outside the gene matches: 15. The CDR3 spells CASSPQAGTGSFYEQYF. The DNA of the CDR3 is TGTGCCAGCAGTCCCCAAGCAGGGACAGGTTCTTTCTACGAGCAGTACTTC.

The chain carries TRBV30 and TRBJ2-3, with no clear D. Trimming removed 0 bases from V and 2 bases from J, with 9 bases in between. The CDR3 runs to 14 residues. The germline V gene encodes CDR1 GTSNPN and CDR2 SVGIG (reference sequence). The CDR3 here is CAWSVGVNTDTQYF. The CDR3 DNA sequence: TGTGCCTGGAGTGTTGGAGTCAACACAGATACGCAGTATTTT.

A single count supports this clone. The CDR3 sequence is CASRSGSSPNEQFF. CDR3 DNA sequence: TGTGCCAGCCGTAGTGGGTCATCCCCCAATGAGCAGTTCTTC. V gene TRBV27 combines with J gene TRBJ2-1; D remains unclear. V dropped 8 bases and J dropped 6 bases, with 17 bases sitting between them. CDR3 length equals 14 residues. Germline CDR1 reads MNHEY; CDR2 reads SMNVEV (reference sequence).

The V and J genes are TRBV3-1 (or the pseudogene TRBV3-2) and TRBJ1-4, with D possibly being TRBD1 (6 bases). V was cut by 3 bases and J by 8 bases, with 19 bases left in between. The germline CDR1 and CDR2 sequences are LGHDT and YNNKEL (reference sequence). The CDR3 contains 16 residues. CDR3 loop: CASSHDRRGGEEKLFF. CDR3 DNA: TGTGCCAGCAGCCACGACCGCAGGGGAGGGGAGGAAAAACTGTTTTTT.

This clone was observed a handful of times. The rearrangement links TRBV5-1 to TRBJ2-7; D is uncertain. CDR3 length: 17 residues. Germline CDR1 and CDR2: SGHRS and YFSETQ. Trimming shortened V by 4 bases and J by 1 base, and 21 bases separated the two germline ends. The CDR3 coding sequence is TGCGCCAGCAGCAAACAACGCATCGACGGATTATCCTACGAGCAGTACTTC. This translates into CASSKQRIDGLSYEQYF.

Regarding this clone: The DNA is left out, because the CDR3 cannot be placed on it with certainty; the CDR3 is given as TCRdb lists it. V usage is TRBV6-2 or TRBV6-3 and J usage is TRBJ2-3; the table's TRBD2 call for D was not verified on the DNA. A total of 14 residues make up the CDR3, ends included. The germline gives CDR1 MNHEY, CDR2 SVGEGT. CDR3 sequence: CASSSSTSRDTQYF.

The gene calls are TRBV4-1 and TRBJ2-7; 7 positions agree with TRBD2. The V gene end was trimmed by 0 bases and the J gene end by 0 bases; junction bases not matched to a gene: 8. The CDR3 is made up of 17 amino acids. Germline V CDR1 and CDR2: MGHRA, YSYEKL. CDR3 coding DNA: TGCGCCAGCAGCCAAGAAGTTGGGGGGGTGTTCTCCTACGAGCAGTACTTC. Translating gives CASSQEVGGVFSYEQYF.

The chain combines TRBV27 with TRBJ2-3; 7 positions agree with TRBD2. The CDR3 is 16 amino acids. CDR1 and CDR2 from the germline V gene are MNHEY and SMNVEV (reference sequence). The ends lost 3 bases at V and 3 bases at J; junction bases unmatched: 9. CDR3 loop: CASSFGAGTITDTQYF. CDR3 coding DNA: TGTGCCAGCAGTTTTGGAGCGGGGACTATTACAGATACGCAGTATTTT.

The V call is TRBV6-5, the J call TRBJ2-5, with D possibly matching TRBD2 (5 bases). The CDR3 contains 13 residues. V dropped 6 bases and J dropped 5 bases, with 13 bases sitting between them. CDR1 MNHEY and CDR2 SVGAGI come from the germline V gene. The CDR3 DNA follows: TGTGCCAGCAGGCTACTAGGTGTGGAGACCCAGTACTTC. It yields the protein CASRLLGVETQYF.

This sequence joins TRBV4-1 and TRBJ1-5; D uncertain. The CDR3 is 14 amino acids. Trimming stripped 1 base from V and 0 bases from J, with 4 bases between. CDR1 and CDR2 from the germline V gene are MGHRA and YSYEKL. The chain's CDR3 is CASSQGSSNQPQHF. The CDR3 bases are TGCGCCAGCAGCCAAGGCAGTAGCAATCAGCCCCAGCATTTT.

The chain carries TRBV5-1 and TRBJ2-1, with D possibly matching TRBD1 (6 bases). The ends were cut back, 7 bases at V and 8 bases at J, with 22 bases in the middle. The CDR3 sequence is 15 residues long. From germline, CDR1 is SGHRS and CDR2 YFSETQ. The DNA for the CDR3 is TGCGCCAGCGGCCGGCGTTGGGAACAGGGAGATGAGCAGTTCTTC. Amino acid sequence: CASGRRWEQGDEQFF.

The rearrangement joins TRBV6-5 to TRBJ1-5, with D hard to call. V lost 5 bases and J 3 bases, leaving 14 bases between the germline ends. The CDR3 loop spans 15 amino acids. The germline V gene has CDR1 MNHEY and CDR2 SVGAGI. CDR3 protein: CASSPLRGSNQPQHF. The CDR3 DNA reads as TGTGCCAGCAGTCCTCTTCGGGGTTCCAATCAGCCCCAGCATTTT.

V is TRBV7-3 and J is TRBJ2-7; D unclear. V was shortened by 5 bases and J by 3 bases, with 8 bases between the two germline ends. The CDR3 sequence is 12 residues long. CDR1 is SGHTA, CDR2 FQGTGA, per germline. CDR3 region: CASSPFIYEQYF. The CDR3 region has the DNA TGTGCCAGCAGCCCTTTTATCTACGAGCAGTACTTC.

V gene TRBV5-1 combines with J gene TRBJ2-5; 10 positions agree with TRBD2. V lost 5 bases and J lost 5; bases outside the gene matches: 6. Germline CDR1 and CDR2: SGHRS and YFSETQ. The CDR3 is 14 residues long. The CDR3 protein is CASRIAGGQETQYF. CDR3 bases: TGCGCCAGCAGGATAGCGGGGGGCCAGGAGACCCAGTACTTC.

This chain uses TRBV10-3 with TRBJ1-2, with D perhaps TRBD1 (6 bases). V shed 6 bases and J shed 8 bases, with 16 bases lying between them. The CDR3 covers 13 residues. Germline values: CDR1 ENHRY, CDR2 SYGVKD. The CDR3 nucleotides are TGTGCCATCAGCGACGGGCTAGGGGGAGGCTACACCTTC. Encoded protein: CAISDGLGGGYTF.

The gene calls are TRBV5-1 and TRBJ2-1; a possible D gene is TRBD1 (6 bases). Germline V gene sequence: CDR1 SGHRS, CDR2 YFSETQ. V was clipped by 4 bases and J by 6 bases, with 17 bases between them. The CDR3 sequence is 15 residues long. CDR3 amino acids: CASSRQGQSSNEQFF. DNA of the CDR3: TGCGCCAGCAGCCGGCAGGGGCAGAGTTCCAATGAGCAGTTCTTC.

The chain is built from TRBV29-1 and TRBJ2-4; 10 bases match TRBD1. Germline CDR1 and CDR2: SQVTM and ANQGSEA. The J segment lost 8 bases and the V segment lost 6 bases, leaving 16 bases of the junction unmatched. The CDR3 runs 16 residues. Written as DNA, the CDR3 is TGCAGCGTCCAACAGGGGGACAGGGGAATGTATGACATTCAGTACTTC. Protein product: CSVQQGDRGMYDIQYF.

This chain uses TRBV29-1 with TRBJ2-1; TRBD1 or TRBD2 may be the D gene (5 bases each). The V gene lost 4 bases and the J gene lost 9 bases, with 13 bases spanning the gap. This CDR3 contains 12 residues. CDR1 SQVTM and CDR2 ANQGSEA come from the germline V gene. The CDR3 reads CSVVGRAGEQFF. CDR3 nucleotides: TGCAGCGTTGTTGGCAGGGCGGGTGAGCAGTTCTTC.

This sequence joins TRBV10-3 and TRBJ1-5; 10 bases are a match to TRBD1. The V and J ends lost 5 bases and 3 bases, in that order; junction bases with no gene match: 7. Germline V gene lookup returns CDR1 ENHRY and CDR2 SYGVKD. This CDR3 spans 16 amino acids. The DNA of the CDR3 is TGTGCCATCAGTTCCAGTGACAGGGGGCCCAATCAGCCCCAGCATTTT. Translation: CAISSSDRGPNQPQHF.

This chain connects TRBV7-8 to TRBJ1-6; 8 positions match TRBD1. V gave up 5 bases and J gave up 10 bases; unmatched junction bases: 7. From germline, CDR1 is SGHVS and CDR2 FQNEAQ. CDR3 length equals 14 residues. CDR3 in DNA: TGTGCCAGCAGCCAAGACAGGGGTCCGTCACCCCTCCACTTT. It codes for CASSQDRGPSPLHF.

This clone was found a few times. The chain has TRBV5-1 and TRBJ2-7, with 11 bases that match TRBD1. Losses at the gene ends were 2 bases for V and 5 bases for J; bases not matched to a gene: 9. Germline lookup yields CDR1 SGHRS and CDR2 YFSETQ. The CDR3 has 16 amino acids. In DNA form, the CDR3 reads TGCGCCAGCAGCTTAAGCCAGGACAGGGGGCTGAACGAGCAGTACTTC. Translation gives CASSLSQDRGLNEQYF.

The chain's CDR3 is CASSLTRTGTGSTDTQYF. CDR3 in DNA: TGTGCCAGTAGTCTTACACGGACCGGGACAGGGAGCACAGATACGCAGTATTTT. The rearrangement joins TRBV19 to TRBJ2-3, with TRBD1 matching 9 bases. Germline V lookup: CDR1 LNHDA, CDR2 SQIVND (reference sequence). The CDR3 has 18 amino acids. The V and J ends lost 5 bases and 0 bases, in that order; junction bases with no gene match: 12.

The chain links TRBV5-6 to TRBJ1-4; TRBD1 might be the D (6 bases). Germline CDR1 SGHDT, CDR2 YYEEEE. Trimming stripped 4 bases from V and 3 bases from J, with 16 bases between. CDR3 size: 16 residues. The CDR3 here is CASSIDRPAANEKLFF. Written as DNA, the CDR3 is TGTGCCAGCAGCATAGACAGGCCTGCTGCTAATGAAAAACTGTTTTTT.

V and J are TRBV9 and TRBJ2-6, with 7 bases identical to TRBD1. This CDR3 has 17 residues. Germline V gene data show CDR1 as SGDLS and CDR2 as YYNGEE. Losses at the gene ends were 0 bases for V and 2 bases for J; bases not matched to a gene: 5. The CDR3 DNA is TGTGCCAGCAGCGTAGAGCCCAGGGGGACTGGGGCCAACGTCCTGACTTTC. It specifies CASSVEPRGTGANVLTF.

The V call is TRBV2, the J call TRBJ2-3; a weak D match, TRBD2 (5 bases). This CDR3 spans 15 amino acids. The germline CDR1 and CDR2 sequences are SNHLY and FYNNEI. V was clipped by 7 bases and J by 2 bases, with 16 bases between them. CDR3 in amino acids: CASIGGPSNTDTQYF. The CDR3 nucleotides are TGTGCCAGCATAGGCGGGCCCTCCAACACAGATACGCAGTATTTT.

This clone was recorded once. The chain joins TRBV7-9 to TRBJ2-1, with D tentatively TRBD1 or TRBD2 (6 bases each). This CDR3 is built from 13 residues. The germline CDR1 and CDR2 sequences are SEHNR and FQNEAQ (reference sequence). Trimming shortened V by 5 bases and J by 4 bases, and 9 bases separated the two germline ends. The CDR3 protein is CASSTGAYNEQFF. The CDR3 DNA reads as TGTGCCAGCAGCACGGGGGCGTACAATGAGCAGTTCTTC.

V and J are TRBV2 and TRBJ1-1; perhaps TRBD1 as D (6 bases). The CDR3 loop spans 16 amino acids. The V gene lost 3 bases and the J gene lost 1 base, with 15 bases spanning the gap. CDR1 and CDR2 from the germline V gene are SNHLY and FYNNEI. CDR3 loop: CASSDTRTVSNTEAFF. CDR3 coding DNA: TGTGCCAGCAGTGACACCAGGACAGTGTCGAACACTGAAGCTTTCTTT.

About this clone itself: Other DNA sequences in the same sample also yield this CDR3. This rearrangement joins TRBV11-3 to TRBJ2-7; D may correspond to TRBD1 or TRBD2 (6 bases each). Germline CDR1 reads SGHNT; CDR2 reads YENEEA. The V gene lost 0 bases and the J gene lost 6 bases, with 9 bases spanning the gap. CDR3 length: 13 amino acids. This CDR3 is CASSLDRGGEQYF. CDR3 bases: TGTGCCAGCAGCTTAGACAGGGGAGGCGAGCAGTACTTC.

The chain links TRBV6-5 to TRBJ1-5, with 8 positions matching TRBD1. The CDR3 is 15 residues long. CDR1 and CDR2 (germline): MNHEY, SVGAGI. The junction had 8 bases not matched to a gene; V was cut back by 2 bases and J by 8 bases. This chain's CDR3 is CASSYLGQGVEPQHF. For the CDR3, the DNA is TGTGCCAGCAGTTACCTCGGACAGGGAGTGGAGCCCCAGCATTTT.

The chain uses TRBV7-9 and TRBJ2-7, with 10 positions matching TRBD1. This CDR3 region has 17 residues. Germline trimming cut 4 bases from V and 2 bases from J; bases unmatched to any gene: 11. The germline gives CDR1 SEHNR, CDR2 FQNEAQ (reference sequence). Here the CDR3 DNA reads TGTGCCAGCAGCTCCAGAGAGGGACAGGGGATCCCCTACGAGCAGTACTTC. As protein: CASSSREGQGIPYEQYF. The complete variable domain, with remaining parts taken from reference TRBV7-9 and TRBJ2-7, reads DTGVSQNPRHKITKRGQNVTFRCDPISEHNRLYWYRQTLGQGPEFLTYFQNEAQLEKSRLLSDRFSAERPKGSFSTLEIQRTEQGDSAMYLCASSSREGQGIPYEQYFGPGTRLTVT.